These T cell receptor beta chains were read from a single sample in a study of shared clonotypes between healthy human individuals. Method: immunoSEQ multiplex PCR; TCRdb's copy keeps in-frame clones and lacks some. The table lists approximately 980,000 clones, more than 75% of them singletons. The sequenced sample was memory CD4+ T cells sorted from blood. These receptors all stem from a man aged 18-30 years in good health. Both conserved end residues are part of each CDR3. The D gene is left open where the match is weak. Size is omitted from some rows. Given values are once, few, many or a class for expanded clones.

size,D,J,V,CDR3,DNA
NA,TRBD2,TRBJ2-3,TRBV5-1,CASSLAGGGADTQYF,TGCGCCAGCAGCTTGGCTGGCGGGGGGGCAGATACGCAGTATTTT
NA,NA,TRBJ2-7,TRBV7-2,CASSLGATYEQYF,TGTGCCAGCAGCTTAGGCGCCACCTACGAGCAGTACTTC
NA,NA,TRBJ1-2,TRBV2,CASITVRSQGGYTF,TGTGCCAGCATTACTGTGCGATCGCAGGGGGGCTACACCTTC
NA,NA,TRBJ1-3,TRBV5-6,CASSLGTLGNTIYF,TGTGCCAGCAGCTTGGGGACGTTAGGAAACACCATATATTTT
NA,NA,TRBJ2-2,TRBV28,CASSGSRATGELFF,TGTGCCAGCAGTGGAAGCCGAGCCACCGGGGAGCTGTTTTTT
NA,TRBD2,TRBJ2-7,TRBV28,CASSPSPGLGYEQYF,TGTGCCAGCAGTCCCAGCCCGGGACTAGGTTACGAGCAGTACTTC
NA,TRBD1,TRBJ1-1,TRBV11-2,CASSRGQGMMNTEAFF,TGTGCCAGCAGCCGGGGACAGGGAATGATGAACACTGAAGCTTTCTTT
NA,NA,TRBJ2-6,TRBV2,CASTMWGTGANVLTF,TGTGCCAGCACCATGTGGGGTACTGGGGCCAACGTCCTGACTTTC
many,NA,TRBJ1-2,TRBV6-1,CASSEQGNGGYTF,TGTGCCAGCAGTGAACAGGGTAACGGTGGCTACACCTTC
NA,TRBD2,TRBJ2-3,TRBV7-9,CASSLSGGATDTQYF,TGTGCCAGCAGCCTGAGCGGGGGGGCCACAGATACGCAGTATTTT
NA,NA,TRBJ1-3,TRBV5-1,CASSGGDSGNTIYF,TGCGCCAGCAGCGGGGGTGATTCTGGAAACACCATATATTTT
NA,NA,TRBJ2-3,TRBV4-1,CASSLDRDTDTQYF,TGCGCCAGCAGCCTCGACAGAGACACAGATACGCAGTATTTT
NA,NA,TRBJ1-1,TRBV6-1,CASSRTEEGRTEAFF,TGTGCCAGCAGTCGGACAGAGGAGGGGCGGACTGAAGCTTTCTTT
NA,TRBD1,TRBJ1-2,TRBV28,CASTTTGNYGYTF,TGTGCCAGCACCACGACAGGGAACTATGGCTACACCTTC
NA,TRBD1,TRBJ2-7,TRBV19,CASRTTGGSSYEQYF,TGTGCCAGTAGGACGACAGGGGGGTCATCCTACGAGCAGTACTTC
NA,NA,TRBJ1-1,TRBV7-2,CASSSKGLNTEAFF,TGTGCCAGCAGCTCAAAAGGCTTGAACACTGAAGCTTTCTTT
NA,NA,TRBJ1-1,TRBV30,CAWNRANMNTEAFF,TGTGCCTGGAATAGGGCGAACATGAACACTGAAGCTTTCTTT
NA,TRBD1,TRBJ1-2,TRBV11-2,CASSPAGGSYGYTF,TGTGCCAGCAGCCCAGCAGGGGGCAGCTATGGCTACACCTTC
NA,TRBD1,TRBJ1-5,TRBV7-2,CASSLGQGVLQPQHF,TGTGCCAGCAGTCTCGGACAGGGCGTTCTTCAGCCCCAGCATTTT
once,NA,TRBJ2-1,TRBV7-2,CASRRGVDNEQFF,TGTGCCAGCAGGAGGGGGGTTGACAATGAGCAGTTCTTC
NA,TRBD1,TRBJ1-4,TRBV9,CASSAAGGATNEKLFF,TGTGCCAGCAGCGCAGCAGGGGGCGCGACTAATGAAAAACTGTTTTTT
NA,NA,TRBJ1-4,TRBV25-1,CASSESRPGESGGKLFF,TGTGCCAGCAGTGAATCTCGCCCGGGGGAAAGTGGAGGAAAACTGTTTTTT
few,NA,TRBJ2-2,TRBV9,CASSVTAWQGRGTGELFF,TGTGCCAGCAGCGTAACCGCCTGGCAGGGTAGGGGAACCGGGGAGCTGTTTTTT
NA,TRBD2,TRBJ2-5,TRBV7-2,CASSLGGRAGETQYF,TGTGCCAGCAGCTTGGGCGGGAGGGCCGGTGAGACCCAGTACTTC
once,TRBD1,TRBJ2-7,TRBV5-1,CASSSGTGGSYEQYF,TGCGCCAGCAGCTCCGGGACAGGGGGCTCCTACGAGCAGTACTTC
NA,NA,TRBJ1-2,TRBV4-2,CASSQDAVDGYTF,TGTGCCAGCAGCCAAGATGCCGTGGATGGCTACACCTTC
NA,NA,TRBJ1-1,TRBV6-1,CASSEEFYGGIYTEAFF,TGTGCCAGCAGTGAAGAATTTTACGGGGGCATCTACACTGAAGCTTTCTTT
NA,TRBD1,TRBJ2-7,TRBV6-1,CASSDRGHSYEQYF,TGTGCCAGCAGCGACAGGGGGCACTCCTACGAGCAGTACTTC
NA,NA,TRBJ1-1,TRBV6-1,CASNPPPPGLLVAFF,TGTGCCAGCAATCCCCCACCCCCCGGGCTCTTGGTGGCTTTCTTT
few,TRBD1,TRBJ1-5,TRBV4-1,CASSHGQGNSNQPQHF,TGCGCCAGCAGCCACGGACAGGGTAACAGCAATCAGCCCCAGCATTTT
NA,NA,TRBJ1-1,TRBV6-5,CASGRSTEAFF,TGTGCCAGCGGTCGGAGCACTGAAGCTTTCTTT
once,TRBD1,TRBJ1-2,TRBV10-2,CASSRDRGPYGYTF,TGCGCCAGCAGTCGGGACAGGGGGCCCTATGGCTACACCTTC
few,NA,TRBJ1-5,TRBV2,CASKAGRQSYQPQHF,TGTGCCAGCAAGGCTGGAAGGCAGTCCTATCAGCCCCAGCATTTT
NA,NA,TRBJ1-1,TRBV6-4,CASSAIEGTEAFF,TGTGCCAGCTCCGCAATCGAGGGCACTGAAGCTTTCTTT
NA,TRBD1,TRBJ2-7,TRBV6-5,CASSTGQGQTYEQYF,TGTGCCAGCAGTACGGGACAGGGTCAAACCTACGAGCAGTACTTC
NA,NA,TRBJ2-3,TRBV7-8,CASSPDRITDTQYF,TGTGCCAGCAGCCCGGACCGCATCACAGATACGCAGTATTTT
once,NA,TRBJ1-1,TRBV18,CASSPSQNTEAFF,TGTGCCAGCTCACCATCCCAGAACACTGAAGCTTTCTTT
NA,TRBD1,TRBJ2-2,TRBV6-5,CASIRGPTGELFF,TGTGCCAGCATTAGGGGGCCCACCGGGGAGCTGTTTTTT
NA,TRBD1,TRBJ2-1,TRBV7-2,CASSLAGQVYNEQFF,TGTGCCAGCAGCTTAGCAGGACAGGTCTACAATGAGCAGTTCTTC
few,NA,TRBJ1-4,TRBV28,CASSFWGPNEKLFF,TGTGCCAGCAGTTTCTGGGGACCCAATGAAAAACTGTTTTTT
NA,NA,TRBJ1-5,TRBV2,CASSLGGTRPQHF,TGTGCCAGCAGCTTGGGGGGAACGAGGCCCCAGCATTTT
NA,NA,TRBJ1-6,TRBV7-6,CASSFTNSPLHF,TGTGCCAGCAGCTTTACAAATTCACCCCTCCACTTT
NA,NA,TRBJ1-2,TRBV28,CASRPQSVGFGYTF,TGTGCCAGCAGGCCACAGTCGGTAGGATTTGGCTACACCTTC
NA,NA,TRBJ1-5,TRBV19,CASSTETGQRPQHF,TGTGCCAGTAGTACGGAGACAGGCCAGCGGCCCCAGCATTTT
NA,NA,TRBJ1-1,TRBV7-9,CASSHDTIYTEAFF,TGTGCCAGCAGCCACGACACCATTTACACTGAAGCTTTCTTT
NA,TRBD1,TRBJ1-4,TRBV7-9,CASSLETQGSGEKLFF,TGTGCCAGCAGCTTAGAGACACAGGGGTCGGGTGAAAAACTGTTTTTT
NA,TRBD1,TRBJ2-7,TRBV19,CASSGTGGYEQYF,TGTGCCAGTTCCGGGACAGGGGGCTACGAGCAGTACTTC
few,NA,TRBJ1-1,TRBV18,CASSPSGGAEAFF,TGTGCCAGCTCACCCTCTGGGGGGGCTGAAGCTTTCTTT
NA,TRBD1,TRBJ1-1,TRBV28,CASSLGLQGKAFF,TGTGCCAGCAGTTTGGGGTTACAGGGGAAAGCTTTCTTT
NA,NA,TRBJ1-1,TRBV7-9,CASSLGAVMNTEAFF,TGTGCCAGCAGCTTAGGGGCGGTGATGAACACTGAAGCTTTCTTT
few,TRBD1,TRBJ1-6,TRBV5-8,CASSPETGGNSPLHF,TGTGCCAGCAGCCCTGAGACAGGGGGGAATTCACCCCTCCACTTT
NA,TRBD2,TRBJ2-3,TRBV28,CASRIASGGAADTQYF,TGTGCCAGCAGAATCGCTAGCGGGGGGGCAGCAGATACGCAGTATTTT
NA,NA,TRBJ2-7,TRBV7-2,CASRQADPNYEQYF,TGTGCCAGCCGACAAGCGGACCCCAACTACGAGCAGTACTTC
NA,TRBD2,TRBJ2-5,TRBV10-3,CAISWGEGSQETQYF,TGTGCCATCAGTTGGGGGGAGGGGAGCCAAGAGACCCAGTACTTC
NA,NA,TRBJ2-1,TRBV27,CASSLGLAYNEQFF,TGTGCCAGCAGCCTGGGACTGGCCTACAATGAGCAGTTCTTC
NA,NA,TRBJ2-1,TRBV18,CASSPQGNEQFF,TGTGCCAGCTCCCCACAGGGAAATGAGCAGTTCTTC
NA,NA,TRBJ2-5,TRBV13,CASSLGGGAVIETQYF,TGTGCCAGCAGCTTAGGTGGGGGGGCAGTTATCGAGACCCAGTACTTC
NA,NA,TRBJ2-2,TRBV5-1,CASSTGGLGTYTGELFF,TGCGCCAGCAGCACCGGAGGTTTGGGGACTTACACCGGGGAGCTGTTTTTT
NA,NA,TRBJ1-4,TRBV7-9,CASSLAGTAEKLFF,TGTGCCAGCAGCTTAGCCGGGACGGCAGAAAAACTGTTTTTT